Below, 17 T cell receptor beta chains from the same sample are listed, as sequenced in a study of blood T cell repertoires in COVID-19. The table came from immunoSEQ multiplex PCR; TCRdb's copy has only in-frame clones and leaves some out. The table has fewer than 65,000 clones, roughly 80% seen once. Sequencing was performed on peripheral blood. The receptor source for this set is a human donor in a cohort sampled during active COVID-19.

V is TRBV27 and J is TRBJ1-5; D may be TRBD1 (5 bases). Per the germline V gene, CDR1 is MNHEY and CDR2 is SMNVEV (reference sequence). Between the trimmed V and J ends, which lost 10 bases and 2 bases, there was a span of 21 bases. The CDR3 has 16 residues. The DNA for the CDR3 is TGTGCCACCAGGGCCTTGCTGAGAGGTGGCAATCAGCCCCAGCATTTT. Its protein product is CATRALLRGGNQPQHF.

V and J are TRBV7-6 and TRBJ2-7, with D perhaps matching TRBD1 (5 bases). CDR3 length equals 16 residues. V lost 1 base and J 0 bases, leaving 13 bases between the germline ends. Germline assignment: CDR1 SGHVS and CDR2 FNYEAQ. The CDR3 nucleotides read TGTGCCAGCAGCTTAGGAGCCAGGGCGGTCTCCTACGAGCAGTACTTC. It translates to CASSLGARAVSYEQYF.

This clone has just one count. The genes are TRBV19 and TRBJ2-2, with a tentative D call TRBD1 (5 bases). This CDR3 contains 17 residues. Per the germline V gene, CDR1 is LNHDA and CDR2 is SQIVND (reference sequence). The germline V and J ends were trimmed by 6 bases and 4 bases, with 21 bases remaining between them. In DNA form, the CDR3 reads TGTGCCAGTAGAAATAGAGTGGGGCAGGGTATCACCGGGGAGCTGTTTTTT. Protein sequence: CASRNRVGQGITGELFF.

The chain uses TRBV5-4 and TRBJ2-5; TRBD1 agrees at 7 bases. Per the germline V gene, CDR1 is SGHNT and CDR2 is YYREEE (reference sequence). Unmatched junction bases numbered 12, after V lost 3 bases and J lost 7 bases. The length of the CDR3 is 15 residues. CDR3 coding DNA: TGTGCCAGCAGCTGGGGAGACAGGGTCGCGGGGACCCAGTACTTC. This encodes CASSWGDRVAGTQYF.

V gene TRBV9 combines with J gene TRBJ2-3, with unresolved D. Trimming removed 4 bases at V and 4 bases at J, with 10 bases between. This CDR3 has 13 amino acids. Germline values: CDR1 SGDLS, CDR2 YYNGEE. CDR3: CASSPQVADTQYF. CDR3 DNA: TGTGCCAGCAGCCCCCAGGTCGCAGATACGCAGTATTTT.

The chain joins TRBV7-9 to TRBJ2-7; D might be TRBD1 (5 bases). CDR1 is SEHNR, CDR2 FQNEAQ, per germline (reference sequence). Trimming removed 5 bases at V and 0 bases at J, with 11 bases between. The CDR3 has 14 amino acids. Written as DNA, the CDR3 is TGTGCCAGCAGCATTGGGGCAACCTCCTACGAGCAGTACTTC. Translation gives CASSIGATSYEQYF.

This clone was recorded a few times. The gene calls are TRBV14 and TRBJ1-6; 7 bases line up with TRBD1. With V trimmed by 4 bases and J by 10 bases, 13 bases remained unmatched. The CDR3 has 16 residues. Per the germline V gene, CDR1 is SGHDN and CDR2 is FVKESK. Here the CDR3 reads CASSPQGQGVRSPLHF. The CDR3 DNA reads TGTGCCAGCAGCCCCCAGGGGCAGGGGGTGAGGTCACCCCTCCACTTT.

This rearrangement joins TRBV7-2 to TRBJ2-7; 10 bases are shared with TRBD2. This CDR3 has 15 amino acids. V gave up 4 bases and J gave up 2 bases; unmatched junction bases: 5. Per germline, CDR1 SGHTA and CDR2 FQGNSA. This chain's CDR3 is CASSSKAGGPYEQYF. For the CDR3, the DNA is TGTGCCAGCAGCTCTAAAGCGGGGGGGCCCTACGAGCAGTACTTC.

This CDR3 is CATSRGVSYEQYF. Written as DNA, the CDR3 is TGCGCCACCTCTCGGGGGGTCTCCTACGAGCAGTACTTC. The rearrangement uses TRBV10-1 and TRBJ2-7, with 7 bases aligning to TRBD2. V lost 10 bases and J lost 0; bases outside the gene matches: 6. The CDR3 runs to 13 residues. CDR1 is WNHNN, CDR2 SYGVQD, per germline (reference sequence).

The chain has TRBV5-1 and TRBJ2-3; the match to TRBD1 covers 7 bases. CDR1 is SGHRS, CDR2 YFSETQ, per germline. Germline trimming cut 4 bases from V and 2 bases from J; bases unmatched to any gene: 7. The CDR3 totals 15 residues. CDR3 residues: CASSPQGTFTDTQYF. DNA for the CDR3: TGCGCCAGCAGCCCACAGGGGACCTTCACAGATACGCAGTATTTT. Filled out from reference TRBV5-1 and TRBJ2-3, the complete variable domain reads KAGVTQTPRYLIKTRGQQVTLSCSPISGHRSVSWYQQTPGQGLQFLFEYFSETQRNKGNFPGRFSGRQFSNSRSEMNVSTLELGDSALYLCASSPQGTFTDTQYFGPGTRLTVL.

This chain links TRBV13 with TRBJ1-1; 7 bases map to TRBD1. The germline gives CDR1 PRHDT, CDR2 FYEKMQ (reference sequence). The CDR3 consists of 17 residues. With V trimmed by 0 bases and J by 1 base, 8 bases remained unmatched. CDR3 loop: CASSLGGGRRGNTEAFF. The CDR3 DNA follows: TGTGCCAGCAGCTTAGGAGGGGGCAGGAGGGGGAACACTGAAGCTTTCTTT.

The chain couples TRBV5-4 to TRBJ2-7; 13 nucleotides align to TRBD2. This CDR3 region has 15 residues. V trimming: 0 bases; J trimming: 5 bases; junction bases outside the gene matches: 2. Looked up from germline, CDR1 is SGHNT and CDR2 is YYREEE (reference sequence). The CDR3 DNA is TGTGCCAGCAGCTTGGGGACTAGCGGGGGCCACGAGCAGTACTTC. The encoded protein is CASSLGTSGGHEQYF.

The chain employs TRBV5-1 and TRBJ1-1; D is uncertain. CDR1 SGHRS and CDR2 YFSETQ come from the germline V gene. This CDR3 is built from 14 residues. With 3 bases removed from V and 6 bases from J, the gap between germline ends came to 15 bases. CDR3 nucleotides: TGCGCCAGCAGCTGGGCGAGGGTTGGGTCTGAAGCTTTCTTT. Translation gives CASSWARVGSEAFF.

This clone was observed a handful of times. In nucleotides, the CDR3 is TGTGCCAGCAGCGTCCGCCCCCAAACAGGGAAAGAGACCCAGTACTTC. It codes for CASSVRPQTGKETQYF. The chain recombines TRBV9 with TRBJ2-5, with TRBD1 as a possible D gene (6 bases). The CDR3 is 16 residues long. Looked up from germline, CDR1 is SGDLS and CDR2 is YYNGEE. Trimming took off 2 bases at V and 3 bases at J, with 17 bases between the two ends. Using reference TRBV9 and TRBJ2-5 for the parts outside the CDR3, the full variable domain is DSGVTQTPKHLITATGQRVTLRCSPRSGDLSVYWYQQSLDQGLQFLIQYYNGEERAKGNILERFSAQQFPDLHSELNLSSLELGDSALYFCASSVRPQTGKETQYFGPGTRLLVL.

This chain uses TRBV7-8 with TRBJ2-1; D perhaps matches TRBD2 (6 bases). Germline-derived CDR1 and CDR2 are SGHVS and FQNEAQ. V dropped 2 bases and J dropped 5 bases, with 10 bases sitting between them. This CDR3 contains 14 residues. The CDR3 coding sequence is TGTGCCAGCAGCTTATTCCGGGGGAACAATGAGCAGTTCTTC. This codes for CASSLFRGNNEQFF. Filled out from reference TRBV7-8 and TRBJ2-1, the complete variable domain reads GAGVSQSPRYKVAKRGQDVALRCDPISGHVSLFWYQQALGQGPEFLTYFQNEAQLDKSGLPSDRFFAERPEGSVSTLKIQRTQQEDSAVYLCASSLFRGNNEQFFGPGTRLTVL.

This chain links TRBV7-3 with TRBJ1-2, with 10 bases that match TRBD1. Germline V gene data show CDR1 as SGHTA and CDR2 as FQGTGA. With V trimmed by 2 bases and J by 7 bases, 4 bases remained unmatched. This CDR3 spans 14 amino acids. CDR3 residues: CASSLDRDRGGYTF. For the CDR3, the DNA is TGTGCCAGCAGCTTAGACCGGGACAGGGGTGGCTACACCTTC. The full variable domain, rest sourced from reference TRBV7-3 and TRBJ1-2, is GAGVSQTPSNKVTEKGKYVELRCDPISGHTALYWYRQSLGQGPEFLIYFQGTGAADDSGLPNDRFFAVRPEGSVSTLKIQRTERGDSAVYLCASSLDRDRGGYTFGSGTRLTVV.

The CDR3 nucleotides are TGTGCCAGCAGCGTAGCTCCGACAGGGGCAGAGACCCAGTACTTC. Protein sequence: CASSVAPTGAETQYF. The chain recombines TRBV9 with TRBJ2-5, with TRBD1 matching 8 bases. The trim removed 0 bases at V and 4 bases at J, leaving 5 bases unmatched. CDR1 is SGDLS, CDR2 YYNGEE, per germline. This CDR3 contains 15 residues.